These 21 T cell receptor beta chains were sequenced from one sample in a study of blood T cell repertoires in COVID-19. Only in-frame clones appear in the TCRdb table, and some are missing; sequencing was by immunoSEQ multiplex PCR. The repertoire holds around 300,000 clones, with approximately 84% as singletons. Input material: peripheral blood. These receptors all stem from a young woman who had recovered from COVID-19.

J is TRBJ1-5 and V is TRBV16; D is possibly TRBD1 (5 bases). The CDR3 sequence is 14 residues long. V was pared by 0 bases and J by 5 bases, with 8 bases between. Germline V lookup: CDR1 KGHSY, CDR2 FQNENV. For the CDR3, the DNA is TGTGCCAGCAGCCAATCGGGAGGGGATCAGCCCCAGCATTTT. It codes for CASSQSGGDQPQHF.

This clone was recorded at least ten times. This chain uses TRBV30 with TRBJ1-1; a weak D match, TRBD1 (5 bases). This CDR3 spans 12 amino acids. Between the trimmed V and J ends, which lost 5 bases and 2 bases, there was a span of 9 bases. Germline CDR1 GTSNPN, CDR2 SVGIG (reference sequence). In DNA form, the CDR3 reads TGTGCCTGGGACCAGGGTAACACTGAAGCTTTCTTT. Its protein is CAWDQGNTEAFF.

The CDR3 spells CASSPMRGLYNEQFF. CDR3 nucleotide sequence: TGTGCCAGCTCACCAATGCGGGGTCTCTACAATGAGCAGTTCTTC. The J gene is TRBJ2-1, the V gene TRBV18; maybe TRBD2 (6 bases). Germline lookup yields CDR1 KGHSH and CDR2 LQKENI. V was pared by 2 bases and J by 3 bases, with 11 bases between. The CDR3 runs to 15 residues.

There are a few counts of this clone. The CDR3 spells CASSAGTSNTGELFF. The CDR3 DNA sequence: TGTGCCAGCAGTGCCGGGACTTCTAACACCGGGGAGCTGTTTTTT. This chain uses TRBV9 with TRBJ2-2, with D possibly TRBD2 on 6 matching bases. CDR1 is SGDLS and CDR2 is YYNGEE in the germline V gene. Trimming left V 5 bases short and J 2 bases short, with 13 bases between. The CDR3 length is 15 residues.

V usage is TRBV2 and J usage is TRBJ1-1; D possibly corresponds to TRBD1 (6 bases). The CDR3 spans 15 residues. Germline CDR1 SNHLY, CDR2 FYNNEI. The germline V and J ends were trimmed by 3 bases and 6 bases, with 17 bases remaining between them. The CDR3 nucleotides read TGTGCCAGCAGTGACCACCGGACAGTTTCCCCTGAAGCTTTCTTT. This gives the protein CASSDHRTVSPEAFF.

The chain is built from TRBV20-1 and TRBJ2-3; unclear D gene. The CDR3 runs 15 residues. Looked up from germline, CDR1 is DFQATT and CDR2 is SNEGSKA (reference sequence). Trimming stripped 3 bases from V and 1 base from J, with 14 bases between. CDR3 nucleotides: TGCAGTGCTAGTATCACCAGAGAGGGCACAGATACGCAGTATTTT. Translated: CSASITREGTDTQYF.

CDR3 DNA sequence: TGTGCCAGCGAACGGACTAGCGTTGGCGAGCAGTACTTC. This codes for CASERTSVGEQYF. This rearrangement joins TRBV2 to TRBJ2-7; 9 positions agree with TRBD2. CDR1 SNHLY and CDR2 FYNNEI come from the germline V gene. The V and J ends lost 8 bases and 6 bases, in that order; junction bases with no gene match: 8. CDR3 length: 13 residues. Full variable domain (missing parts from reference TRBV2 and TRBJ2-7): EPEVTQTPSHQVTQMGQEVILRCVPISNHLYFYWYRQILGQKVEFLVSFYNNEISEKSEIFDDQFSVERPDGSNFTLKIRSTKLEDSAMYFCASERTSVGEQYFGPGTRLTVT.

The V gene is TRBV5-4, the J gene TRBJ2-3; possible D gene TRBD2, 6 bases. This CDR3 is built from 16 residues. Trimming shortened V by 3 bases and J by 6 bases, and 20 bases separated the two germline ends. Germline V CDR1 and CDR2: SGHNT, YYREEE (reference sequence). The CDR3 DNA sequence: TGTGCCAGCAGCTCACCGTCGGCGGGACTCGGCGATACGCAGTATTTT. Protein product: CASSSPSAGLGDTQYF.

This clone was counted at least ten times. The chain links TRBV4-3 to TRBJ2-2; 12 bases agree with TRBD1. This CDR3 is built from 20 residues. Germline V gene data show CDR1 as LGHNA and CDR2 as YSLEER. The trim removed 0 bases at V and 0 bases at J, leaving 8 bases unmatched. For the CDR3, the DNA is TGCGCCAGCAGCCAAGATTGGGACAGGGGGCTGATCGCGAACACCGGGGAGCTGTTTTTT. It translates to CASSQDWDRGLIANTGELFF.

The rearrangement links TRBV5-1 to TRBJ2-2; no reliable D call. This CDR3 spans 14 amino acids. Trimming left V 5 bases short and J 0 bases short, with 8 bases between. Germline CDR1 and CDR2: SGHRS and YFSETQ. The CDR3 loop is CASSAQANTGELFF. CDR3 DNA: TGCGCCAGCAGTGCTCAGGCGAACACCGGGGAGCTGTTTTTT.

The sample holds one count of this clone. The chain recombines TRBV28 with TRBJ2-2; the match to TRBD2 covers 11 bases. In germline, CDR1 is MDHEN, CDR2 SYDVKM. The CDR3 sequence is 20 residues long. V was pared by 4 bases and J by 8 bases, with 21 bases of the junction left unmatched. CDR3 DNA sequence: TGTGCCAGCAGTTCCGACACAAAATTAGCGGGGGGGGAAGGAACTGGGGAGCTGTTTTTT. Translated, it gives CASSSDTKLAGGEGTGELFF.

The J gene is TRBJ2-1, the V gene TRBV6-5; weak D call: TRBD1 (5 bases). V dropped 2 bases and J dropped 0 bases, with 8 bases sitting between them. This CDR3 has 15 amino acids. Germline V gene sequence: CDR1 MNHEY, CDR2 SVGAGI. CDR3 in amino acids: CASSYGASSYNEQFF. DNA of the CDR3: TGTGCCAGCAGTTACGGGGCCTCCTCCTACAATGAGCAGTTCTTC.

The V call is TRBV27, the J call TRBJ1-5; 10 positions agree with TRBD1. Per germline, CDR1 MNHEY and CDR2 SMNVEV (reference sequence). The CDR3 covers 14 residues. V was pared by 5 bases and J by 5 bases, with 3 bases of the junction left unmatched. The CDR3 loop is CASSDRGPDQPQHF. DNA of the CDR3: TGTGCCAGCAGTGACAGGGGGCCGGATCAGCCCCAGCATTTT.

This clone was seen just once. The chain employs TRBV28 and TRBJ2-7, with D perhaps TRBD1 (5 bases). Germline V gives CDR1 MDHEN, CDR2 SYDVKM. The V end was cut by 3 bases, the J end by 5 bases, with 14 bases between. The CDR3 has 14 amino acids. CDR3 sequence reads: CASSFRDSIHEQYF. The CDR3 DNA sequence: TGTGCCAGCAGTTTCCGAGACAGTATCCACGAGCAGTACTTC. Full variable domain (rest looked up from reference TRBV28 and TRBJ2-7): DVKVTQSSRYLVKRTGEKVFLECVQDMDHENMFWYRQDPGLGLRLIYFSYDVKMKEKGDIPEGYSVSREKKERFSLILESASTNQTSMYLCASSFRDSIHEQYFGPGTRLTVT.

The chain combines TRBV11-2 with TRBJ1-2; TRBD1 is a possible D gene (5 bases). The CDR3 is 13 amino acids. Germline loops: CDR1 SGHAT, CDR2 FQNNGV. The V gene lost 3 bases and the J gene lost 3 bases, with 8 bases spanning the gap. CDR3: CASSFDSYYGYTF. For the CDR3, the DNA is TGTGCCAGCAGCTTTGACAGCTACTATGGCTACACCTTC.

The chain couples TRBV2 to TRBJ2-1; D is ambiguous. Between the trimmed V and J ends, which lost 7 bases and 3 bases, there was a span of 16 bases. Germline V CDR1 and CDR2: SNHLY, FYNNEI. This CDR3 is 15 amino acids long. This CDR3 is CASTQSGGLYNEQFF. The CDR3 DNA follows: TGTGCCAGCACACAGTCAGGTGGTCTCTACAATGAGCAGTTCTTC.

The genes are TRBV5-1 and TRBJ1-5, with no clear D. The CDR3 runs 17 residues. Trimming shortened V by 0 bases and J by 0 bases, and 13 bases separated the two germline ends. CDR1 is SGHRS and CDR2 is YFSETQ in the germline V gene. The CDR3 protein is CASSLGGQPDSNQPQHF. For the CDR3, the DNA is TGCGCCAGCAGCTTGGGTGGGCAGCCCGATAGCAATCAGCCCCAGCATTTT.

This clone was detected a few times. This sequence joins TRBV30 and TRBJ1-1; no definite D call. Germline V gene data show CDR1 as GTSNPN and CDR2 as SVGIG (reference sequence). Trimming removed 4 bases at V and 0 bases at J, with 9 bases between. This CDR3 has 13 amino acids. CDR3 in DNA: TGTGCCTGGACTTCGGTTATGAACACTGAAGCTTTCTTT. This sequence encodes CAWTSVMNTEAFF.

This sequence joins TRBV27 and TRBJ1-5; 9 bases map to TRBD1. The CDR3 is 14 amino acids. J lost 7 bases, V lost 4 bases, and 5 bases had no gene match. The germline V gene has CDR1 MNHEY and CDR2 SMNVEV (reference sequence). The CDR3 region has the DNA TGTGCCAGCAGTTCGGGACAGGGAGAACAGCCCCAGCATTTT. This sequence encodes CASSSGQGEQPQHF.

The CDR3 here is CAISESLTRDTDTQYF. The CDR3 DNA sequence: TGTGCCATCAGTGAGTCACTGACTAGAGACACAGATACGCAGTATTTT. This sequence joins TRBV10-3 and TRBJ2-3, with D possibly matching TRBD2 (6 bases). The V gene lost 0 bases and the J gene lost 2 bases, with 12 bases spanning the gap. The CDR3 consists of 16 residues. Germline CDR1 ENHRY, CDR2 SYGVKD.

This clone was recorded once. The J gene is TRBJ2-2, the V gene TRBV29-1, with D tentatively TRBD1 (5 bases). CDR1 is SQVTM, CDR2 ANQGSEA, per germline. The CDR3 sequence is 12 residues long. V was clipped by 4 bases and J by 6 bases, with 9 bases between them. The CDR3 DNA is TGCAGCGTTGTAAGGGGCCCCGGGGAGCTGTTTTTT. Amino acid sequence: CSVVRGPGELFF.